This TCR beta chain was captured in a study of cytomegalovirus exposure and HLA in healthy donors. A remark on this clone: Its antigen remains unknown.

General study results and limits: TRBV6-2, TRBV6-3 and some other V segments were excluded as indistinguishable. Most TCRs appeared rarely, but some public TCRs recurred in many donors. Presence/absence analyses assumed roughly uniform sequencing depth across donors.

The PCR used 60 Vbeta and 13 Jbeta primers. Assay used: immunoSEQ multiplex PCR; TCRdb lists only in-frame clones, some missing. The sample yields about 65,000 clones, roughly 60% seen once. The CDR3 is 14 residues long. Germline CDR1 reads SEHNR; CDR2 reads FQNEAQ (reference sequence). With 4 bases removed from V and 8 bases from J, the gap between germline ends came to 14 bases. The sequence was collected from a man younger than 45 in good health and CMV-seronegative. The V and J genes are TRBV7-9 and TRBJ1-4, with D tentatively TRBD1 (5 bases). Sequenced sample: PBMCs. The CDR3 reads CASSSGMVQEKLFF. The CDR3 DNA sequence: TGTGCCAGCAGCTCAGGGATGGTACAAGAAAAACTGTTTTTT.